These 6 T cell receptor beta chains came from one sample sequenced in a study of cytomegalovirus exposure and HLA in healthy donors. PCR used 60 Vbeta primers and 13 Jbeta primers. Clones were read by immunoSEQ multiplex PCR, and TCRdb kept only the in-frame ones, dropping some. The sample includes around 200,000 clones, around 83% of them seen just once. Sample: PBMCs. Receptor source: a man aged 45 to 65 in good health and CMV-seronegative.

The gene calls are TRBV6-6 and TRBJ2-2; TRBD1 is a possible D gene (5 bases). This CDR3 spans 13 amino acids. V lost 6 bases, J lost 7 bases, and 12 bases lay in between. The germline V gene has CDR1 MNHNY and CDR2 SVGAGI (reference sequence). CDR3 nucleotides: TGTGCCAGCAGGAACAATCAGGGCGGGGAGCTGTTTTTT. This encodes CASRNNQGGELFF.

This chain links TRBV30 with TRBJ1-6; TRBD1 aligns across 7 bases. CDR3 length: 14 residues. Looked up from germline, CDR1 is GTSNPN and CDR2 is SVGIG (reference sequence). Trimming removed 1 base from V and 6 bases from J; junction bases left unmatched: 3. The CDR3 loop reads CAWSGNRGNSPLHF. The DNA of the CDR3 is TGTGCCTGGAGTGGCAACAGGGGTAATTCACCCCTCCACTTT. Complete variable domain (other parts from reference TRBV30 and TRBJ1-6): SQTIHQWPATLVQPVGSPLSLECTVEGTSNPNLYWYRQAAGRGLQLLFYSVGIGQISSEVPQNLSASRPQDRQFILSSKKLLLSDSGFYLCAWSGNRGNSPLHFGNGTRLTVT.

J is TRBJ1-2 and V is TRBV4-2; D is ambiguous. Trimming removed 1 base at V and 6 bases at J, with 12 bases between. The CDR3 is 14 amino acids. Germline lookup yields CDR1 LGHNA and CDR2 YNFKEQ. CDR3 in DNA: TGTGCCAGCAGCCAAGTTGGGCGCGGGAATGGCTACACCTTC. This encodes CASSQVGRGNGYTF.

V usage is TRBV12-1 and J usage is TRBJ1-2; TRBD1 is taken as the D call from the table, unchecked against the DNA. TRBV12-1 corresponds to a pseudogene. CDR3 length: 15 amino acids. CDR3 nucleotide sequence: TGTGCCAGCAGCTTTGCGGGACAGGGGGAGTGTGGCTACACCTTC. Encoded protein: CASSFAGQGECGYTF.

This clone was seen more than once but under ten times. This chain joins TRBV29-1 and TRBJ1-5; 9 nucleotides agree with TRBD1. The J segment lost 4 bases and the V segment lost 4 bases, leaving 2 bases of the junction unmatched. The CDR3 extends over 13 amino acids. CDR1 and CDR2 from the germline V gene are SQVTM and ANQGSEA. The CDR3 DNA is TGCAGCGTTGCGGGACAGGGTAATCAGCCCCAGCATTTT. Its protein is CSVAGQGNQPQHF.

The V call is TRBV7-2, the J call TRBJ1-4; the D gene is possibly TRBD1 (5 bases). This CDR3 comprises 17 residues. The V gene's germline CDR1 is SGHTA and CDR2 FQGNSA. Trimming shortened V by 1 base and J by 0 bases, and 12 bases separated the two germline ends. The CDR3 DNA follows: TGTGCCAGCAGCTTAGTAAGGGGAACGGCAACTAATGAAAAACTGTTTTTT. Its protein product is CASSLVRGTATNEKLFF.